This is a list of T cell receptor beta chains from one sample in a study of T-cell reconstitution after alpha-beta-depleted transplantation in children. TCRdb redid the calling of the PCR reads with MiXCR, one entry per CDR3 protein. The data show about 580,000 distinct CDR3 sequences, with more than 20% seen just once and roughly 15% held by the top ten. Specimen: PBMCs, mostly from graft donor cells, collected 360 days after TCRalphabeta/CD19-depleted stem cell transplant. The receptors originated from a boy in the first two years of life who had a stem cell transplant for acute myeloid leukemia, so the T cells may come from the graft donor. The CDR3 runs from the conserved cysteine through the conserved F or W. The D gene is left open where the match is weak. The listing skips clone size in some rows; elsewhere it reads once, few, many or a size class.

clone_size | j_call | v_call | d_call | cdr3_aa | cdr3_nt
few | TRBJ2-5 | TRBV12-3/TRBV12-4 | NA | CASSQGSGGIQETQYF | TGTGCCAGCAGCCAGGGGTCAGGGGGGATCCAAGAGACCCAGTACTTC
NA | TRBJ1-4 | TRBV15 | TRBD1 | CATSRGSRQGGEKLFF | TGTGCCACCAGCAGAGGGTCGCGACAGGGCGGAGAAAAACTGTTTTTT
few | TRBJ2-5 | TRBV29-1 | NA | CSVNPQGRETQYF | TGCAGCGTTAACCCACAGGGAAGGGAGACCCAGTACTTC
many | TRBJ2-5 | TRBV15 | NA | CATSRDAQQETQYF | TGTGCCACCAGCAGAGATGCGCAGCAAGAGACCCAGTACTTC
NA | TRBJ2-3 | TRBV12-3/TRBV12-4 | NA | CASSLNQLGHDTQYF | TGTGCCAGCAGTTTAAACCAACTTGGACACGATACGCAGTATTTT
NA | TRBJ1-5 | TRBV15 | NA | CATSSLRTPSNQPQHF | TGTGCCACCAGCAGTCTAAGAACCCCTAGCAATCAGCCCCAGCATTTT
NA | TRBJ2-1 | TRBV21-1 | NA | CASTHRGTEFF | TGTGCCAGCACCCATCGCGGGACCGAGTTCTTC
many | TRBJ2-1 | TRBV20-1 | NA | CSARSGEQFF | TGCAGTGCTAGATCGGGTGAGCAGTTCTTC
many | TRBJ2-7 | TRBV12-3/TRBV12-4 | TRBD1 | CASSGTGNSDEQYF | TGTGCCAGCAGTGGGACAGGGAATAGTGACGAGCAGTACTTC
few | TRBJ1-6 | TRBV12-3/TRBV12-4 | NA | CASSFSPGAGDSPLHF | TGTGCCAGCAGTTTCTCCCCAGGGGCAGGGGATTCACCCCTCCACTTT
NA | TRBJ2-2 | TRBV6-1 | NA | CASSRHLTDTGELFF | TGTGCCAGCAGCCGACATCTGACAGACACCGGGGAGCTGTTTTTT
NA | TRBJ2-1 | TRBV12-3/TRBV12-4 | NA | CASSLSGSEPDEQFF | TGTGCCAGCAGTCTATCCGGGAGTGAGCCGGATGAGCAGTTCTTC
few | TRBJ2-1 | TRBV6-5 | NA | CASSSGYTSSYNEQFF | TGTGCCAGCAGTTCCGGGTACACGAGCTCCTACAATGAGCAGTTCTTC
NA | TRBJ2-7 | TRBV29-1 | NA | CSVEVETSTYEQYF | TGCAGCGTTGAAGTGGAGACGTCTACCTACGAGCAGTACTTC
many | TRBJ2-2 | TRBV15 | NA | CATSRERNTGELFF | TGTGCCACCAGCAGAGAACGAAACACCGGGGAGCTGTTTTTT
NA | TRBJ1-3 | TRBV12-3/TRBV12-4 | TRBD1 | CASSSTLQQGRGNTIYF | TGTGCCAGCAGTTCGACCTTACAACAGGGGAGAGGAAACACCATATATTTT
NA | TRBJ1-1 | TRBV10-2 | TRBD1 | CASSPGQVSEAFF | TGCGCCAGCAGCCCGGGACAGGTGTCTGAAGCTTTCTTT
many | TRBJ2-5 | TRBV10-3 | NA | CAISAQETQYF | TGTGCCATCAGTGCCCAGGAGACCCAGTACTTC
NA | TRBJ2-2 | TRBV6-5 | TRBD2 | CASSSLAGEDTGELFF | TGTGCCAGCAGTTCCTTAGCGGGGGAGGACACCGGGGAGCTGTTTTTT
few | TRBJ1-1 | TRBV6-5 | TRBD1 | CASSYSRRGPDTEAFF | TGTGCCAGCAGTTACTCGAGAAGGGGGCCCGACACTGAAGCTTTCTTT
many | TRBJ2-7 | TRBV29-1 | NA | CSVGKGFSSYEQYF | TGCAGCGTTGGTAAGGGTTTCAGTTCTTACGAGCAGTACTTC
many | TRBJ2-4 | TRBV29-1 | NA | CSVETGNIQYF | TGCAGCGTTGAAACAGGGAACATTCAGTACTTC
NA | TRBJ1-1 | TRBV20-1 | NA | CCARGLGRSSPNTEAFF | TGCTGTGCTAGAGGACTAGGGCGCTCGTCCCCGAACACTGAAGCTTTCTTT
NA | TRBJ2-1 | TRBV9 | TRBD2 | CASSPLVGTSGGAADNEQFF | TGTGCCAGCAGCCCATTGGTAGGAACTAGCGGGGGGGCCGCGGACAATGAGCAGTTCTTC
many | TRBJ1-1 | TRBV20-1 | NA | CIRRKNTEAFF | TGCATCAGACGGAAGAACACTGAAGCTTTCTTT
NA | TRBJ2-5 | TRBV5-1 | NA | CASSFVGEETQYF | TGCGCCAGCAGCTTCGTAGGGGAAGAGACCCAGTACTTC
many | TRBJ2-3 | TRBV27 | NA | CASTRTYPLDTDTQYF | TGTGCCAGCACTCGAACTTATCCTCTAGACACAGATACGCAGTATTTT
few | TRBJ1-1 | TRBV20-1 | TRBD1 | CSASNSGQGTLGAFF | TGCAGTGCTAGCAATTCGGGACAGGGGACATTGGGGGCTTTCTTT
NA | TRBJ1-5 | TRBV27 | NA | CASSDPGAPQHF | TGTGCCAGCAGCGACCCGGGGGCGCCCCAGCATTTT
NA | TRBJ2-5 | TRBV7-2 | TRBD1 | CASSRGPRGQETQYF | TGTGCCAGCAGCCGGGGACCCAGGGGGCAGGAGACCCAGTACTTC
NA | TRBJ1-1 | TRBV20-1 | TRBD1 | CSASRGRANTEVFF | TGCAGTGCTAGCAGGGGGCGCGCGAACACTGAAGTTTTCTTT
NA | TRBJ2-7 | TRBV7-2 | TRBD1 | CASSLRTGDPPYEQYF | TGTGCCAGCAGCCTACGGACAGGGGACCCACCCTACGAGCAGTACTTC
many | TRBJ2-5 | TRBV20-1 | TRBD2 | CSAALAGLEETQYF | TGCAGTGCCGCTCTAGCGGGGCTGGAAGAGACCCAGTACTTC
many | TRBJ2-3 | TRBV5-5 | TRBD1 | CASSPKTDRDTDTQYF | TGTGCCAGCAGCCCAAAGACGGACAGGGACACAGATACGCAGTATTTT
many | TRBJ2-1 | TRBV20-1 | NA | CSGESLNEQFF | TGCAGTGGGGAGAGCCTCAATGAGCAGTTCTTC
NA | TRBJ2-7 | TRBV7-8 | TRBD1 | CASSPGQGVNYEQYF | TGTGCCAGCAGCCCAGGACAGGGCGTAAACTACGAGCAGTACTTC
few | TRBJ1-2 | TRBV7-9 | NA | CASSLDSGNGYTF | TGTGCCAGCAGCTTAGACTCAGGCAATGGCTACACCTTC
many | TRBJ1-2 | TRBV6-5 | NA | CASGAPWGYTF | TGTGCGTCGGGGGCTCCTTGGGGCTACACCTTC
few | TRBJ2-3 | TRBV12-5 | TRBD1 | CASGLGQGPDTQYF | TGTGCTAGTGGTTTGGGACAGGGACCAGATACGCAGTATTTT
few | TRBJ2-7 | TRBV4-3 | TRBD2 | CASSLEGTNLPYEQYF | TGCGCCAGCAGCCTGGAAGGGACTAACCTTCCTTACGAGCAGTACTTC
many | TRBJ2-5 | TRBV20-1 | NA | CSARVTGQETQYF | TGCAGTGCTAGAGTGACAGGCCAAGAGACCCAGTACTTC
NA | TRBJ2-2 | TRBV18 | TRBD1 | CASSLPGQRNTGELFF | TGTGCCAGCTCACTACCGGGACAGAGGAACACCGGGGAGCTGTTTTTT
few | TRBJ2-7 | TRBV6-5 | NA | CASGTSFYEQYF | TGTGCCAGCGGGACAAGCTTCTACGAGCAGTACTTC
many | TRBJ1-1 | TRBV12-3/TRBV12-4 | TRBD1 | CASRTGPPGTEAFF | TGTGCCAGCCGGACAGGGCCCCCGGGCACTGAAGCTTTCTTT
NA | TRBJ2-7 | TRBV5-6 | TRBD1 | CASSGPDRVRDYEQYF | TGTGCCAGCAGCGGCCCGGACAGGGTCCGCGACTACGAGCAGTACTTC
NA | TRBJ2-1 | TRBV27 | NA | CASSRTGTVGLINNEQFF | TGTGCCAGCAGTAGAACCGGGACGGTAGGGCTGATTAACAATGAGCAGTTCTTC
few | TRBJ2-4 | TRBV11-2 | NA | CASSYPWGRGNIQYF | TGTGCCAGCAGCTACCCCTGGGGTCGGGGAAACATTCAGTACTTC
many | TRBJ2-3 | TRBV5-1 | TRBD1 | CASSRYRGGTDTQYF | TGCGCCAGCAGCCGTTACAGGGGGGGCACAGATACGCAGTATTTT
many | TRBJ1-1 | TRBV7-3 | NA | CASSPDNTEAFF | TGTGCCAGCAGCCCAGATAACACTGAAGCTTTCTTT
few | TRBJ1-1 | TRBV29-1 | NA | CSKTGPRDTEAFF | TGCAGCAAGACCGGGCCGAGGGACACTGAAGCTTTCTTT
few | TRBJ2-3 | TRBV7-2 | TRBD2 | CASSLALAGARGADTQYF | TGTGCCAGCAGCTTAGCTTTAGCGGGGGCACGGGGGGCAGATACGCAGTATTTT
few | TRBJ2-3 | TRBV20-1 | TRBD2 | CSARGIAGFTDTQYF | TGCAGTGCTAGAGGGATAGCGGGCTTCACAGATACGCAGTATTTT
few | TRBJ2-1 | TRBV27 | TRBD2 | CASSLLAGAGEQFF | TGTGCCAGCAGTTTATTAGCGGGGGCCGGGGAGCAGTTCTTC
few | TRBJ2-2 | TRBV6-5 | TRBD2 | CASSYSLGTITGELFF | TGTGCCAGCAGTTACTCACTCGGGACTATCACCGGGGAGCTGTTTTTT
many | TRBJ2-6 | TRBV2 | NA | CASSEQVLSGANVLTF | TGTGCCAGCAGTGAACAGGTCCTCTCTGGGGCCAACGTCCTGACTTTC